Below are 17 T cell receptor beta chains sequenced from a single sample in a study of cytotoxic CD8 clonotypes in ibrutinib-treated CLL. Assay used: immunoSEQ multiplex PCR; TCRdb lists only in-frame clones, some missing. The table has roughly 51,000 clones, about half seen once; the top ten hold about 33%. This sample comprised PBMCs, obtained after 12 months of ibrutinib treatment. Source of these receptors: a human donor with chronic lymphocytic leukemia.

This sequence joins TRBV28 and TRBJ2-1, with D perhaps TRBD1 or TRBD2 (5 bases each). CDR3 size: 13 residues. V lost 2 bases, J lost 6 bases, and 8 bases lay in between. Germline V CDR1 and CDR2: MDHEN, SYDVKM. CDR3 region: CASSLTGTNEQFF. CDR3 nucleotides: TGTGCCAGCAGTTTAACGGGGACCAATGAGCAGTTCTTC.

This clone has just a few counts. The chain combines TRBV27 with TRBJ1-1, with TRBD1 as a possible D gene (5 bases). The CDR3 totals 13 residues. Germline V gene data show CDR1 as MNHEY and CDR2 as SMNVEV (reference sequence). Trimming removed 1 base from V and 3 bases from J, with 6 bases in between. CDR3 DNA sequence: TGTGCCAGCAGTTTATGGGGGGACACTGAAGCTTTCTTT. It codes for CASSLWGDTEAFF.

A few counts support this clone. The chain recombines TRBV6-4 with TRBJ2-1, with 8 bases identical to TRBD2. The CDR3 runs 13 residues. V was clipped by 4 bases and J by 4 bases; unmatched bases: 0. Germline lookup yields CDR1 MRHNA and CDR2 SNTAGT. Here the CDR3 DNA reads TGTGCCAGCAGTGGCGGGAGGTACAATGAGCAGTTCTTC. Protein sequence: CASSGGRYNEQFF.

CDR3 sequence: CASYRDRNTDTQYF. CDR3 nucleotide sequence: TGTGCCAGCTACCGGGACAGGAACACAGATACGCAGTATTTT. The chain is built from TRBV5-4 and TRBJ2-3; TRBD1 aligns across 8 bases. V dropped 7 bases and J dropped 2; count of bases not matched to a gene: 6. This CDR3 comprises 14 residues. Germline V gene sequence: CDR1 SGHNT, CDR2 YYREEE (reference sequence).

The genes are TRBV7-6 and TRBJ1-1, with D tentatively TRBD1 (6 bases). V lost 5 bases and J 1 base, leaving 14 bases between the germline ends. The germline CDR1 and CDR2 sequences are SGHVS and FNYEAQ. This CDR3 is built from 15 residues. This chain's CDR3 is CASSLTGHQNTEAFF. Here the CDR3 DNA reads TGTGCCAGCAGCCTAACGGGACACCAGAACACTGAAGCTTTCTTT.

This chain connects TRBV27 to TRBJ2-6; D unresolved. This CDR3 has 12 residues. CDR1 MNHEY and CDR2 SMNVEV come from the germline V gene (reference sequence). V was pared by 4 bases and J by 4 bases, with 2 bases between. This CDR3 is CASSYGANVLTF. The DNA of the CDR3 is TGTGCCAGCAGTTACGGGGCCAACGTCCTGACTTTC.

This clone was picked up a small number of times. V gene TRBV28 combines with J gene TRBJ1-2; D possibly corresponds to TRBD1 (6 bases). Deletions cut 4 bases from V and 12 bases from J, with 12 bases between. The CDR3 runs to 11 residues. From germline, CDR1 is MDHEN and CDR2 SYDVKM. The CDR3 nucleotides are TGTGCCAGCAGTTCACTCAGGGGAAACACCTTC. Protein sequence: CASSSLRGNTF.

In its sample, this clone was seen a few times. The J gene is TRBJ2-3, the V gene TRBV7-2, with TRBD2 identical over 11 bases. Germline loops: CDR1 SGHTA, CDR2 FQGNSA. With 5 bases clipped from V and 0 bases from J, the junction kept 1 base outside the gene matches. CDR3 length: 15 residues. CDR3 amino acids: CASSRLAGSTDTQYF. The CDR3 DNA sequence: TGTGCCAGCAGCCGACTAGCGGGAAGCACAGATACGCAGTATTTT.

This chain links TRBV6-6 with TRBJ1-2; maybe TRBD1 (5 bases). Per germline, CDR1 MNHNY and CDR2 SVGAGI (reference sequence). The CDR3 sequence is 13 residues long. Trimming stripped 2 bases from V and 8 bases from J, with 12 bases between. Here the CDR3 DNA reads TGTGCCAGCAGTTACCAGGGAGGCAGCGGCTACACCTTC. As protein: CASSYQGGSGYTF.

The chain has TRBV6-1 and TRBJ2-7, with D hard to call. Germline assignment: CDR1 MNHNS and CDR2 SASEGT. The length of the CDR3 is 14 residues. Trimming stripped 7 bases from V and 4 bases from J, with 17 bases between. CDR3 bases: TGTGCCAGCATCCCCTTGAGCGCCGGATACGAGCAGTACTTC. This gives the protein CASIPLSAGYEQYF.

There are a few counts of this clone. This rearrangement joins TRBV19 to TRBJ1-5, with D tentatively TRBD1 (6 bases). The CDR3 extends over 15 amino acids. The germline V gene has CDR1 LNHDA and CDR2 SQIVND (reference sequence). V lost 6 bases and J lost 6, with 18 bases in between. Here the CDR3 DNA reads TGTGCCAGTAGCACAGGCGGGGGCACAGGTCAGCCCCAGCATTTT. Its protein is CASSTGGGTGQPQHF.

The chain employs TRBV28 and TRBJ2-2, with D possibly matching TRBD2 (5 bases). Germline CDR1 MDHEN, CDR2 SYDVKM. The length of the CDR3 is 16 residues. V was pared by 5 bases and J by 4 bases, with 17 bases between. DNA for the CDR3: TGTGCCAGCAGTACACCGGGAATACACTTCACCGGGGAGCTGTTTTTT. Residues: CASSTPGIHFTGELFF.

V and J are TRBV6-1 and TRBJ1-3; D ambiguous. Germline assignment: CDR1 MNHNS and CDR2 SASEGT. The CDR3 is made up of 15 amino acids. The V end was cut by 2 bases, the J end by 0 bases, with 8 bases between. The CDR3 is CASSEWVSSGNTIYF. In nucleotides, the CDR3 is TGTGCCAGCAGTGAATGGGTGAGCTCTGGAAACACCATATATTTT.

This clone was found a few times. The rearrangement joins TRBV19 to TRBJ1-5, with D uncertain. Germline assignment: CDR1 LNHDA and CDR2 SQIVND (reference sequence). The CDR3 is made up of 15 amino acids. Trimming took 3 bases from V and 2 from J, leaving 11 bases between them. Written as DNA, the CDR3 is TGTGCCAGTAGTATGAAGGTGACGGGCAATCAGCCCCAGCATTTT. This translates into CASSMKVTGNQPQHF.

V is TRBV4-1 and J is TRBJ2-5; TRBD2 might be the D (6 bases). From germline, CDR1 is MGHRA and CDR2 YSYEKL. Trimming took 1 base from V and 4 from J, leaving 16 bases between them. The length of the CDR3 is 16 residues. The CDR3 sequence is CASSQGTATSRETQYF. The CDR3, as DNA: TGCGCCAGCAGCCAAGGGACGGCAACTAGCAGAGAGACCCAGTACTTC.

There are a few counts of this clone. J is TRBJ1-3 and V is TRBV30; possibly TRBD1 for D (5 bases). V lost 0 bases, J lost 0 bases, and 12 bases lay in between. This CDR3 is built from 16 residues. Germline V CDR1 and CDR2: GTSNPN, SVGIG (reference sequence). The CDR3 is CAWSVSRDNSGNTIYF. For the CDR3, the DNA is TGTGCCTGGAGTGTGTCCAGGGATAACTCTGGAAACACCATATATTTT.

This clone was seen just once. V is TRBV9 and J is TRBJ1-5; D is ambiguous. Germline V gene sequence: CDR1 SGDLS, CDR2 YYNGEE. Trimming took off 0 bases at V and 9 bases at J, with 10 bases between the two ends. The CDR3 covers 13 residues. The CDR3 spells CASSVGGFGPQHF. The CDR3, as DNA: TGTGCCAGCAGCGTAGGAGGGTTCGGGCCCCAGCATTTT.